This TCR beta chain emerged from a study of cytomegalovirus exposure and HLA in healthy donors. The PCR was carried out with 60 Vbeta primers and 13 Jbeta primers. Clones were sequenced by immunoSEQ multiplex PCR, and TCRdb holds only the in-frame ones, with some missing. The sample has over 200,000 clones; approximately 70% are singletons. CDR1 is MNHNS and CDR2 is SASEGT in the germline V gene. The CDR3 covers 13 residues. The ends lost 5 bases at V and 5 bases at J; junction bases unmatched: 6. There are a few counts of this clone. This sequence originates from a man aged 40-49 years in good health and CMV-seropositive. Sequencing was performed on PBMCs. V usage is TRBV6-1 and J usage is TRBJ2-7; 7 bases agree with TRBD1. The CDR3 region is CASSYGTANEQYF. CDR3 nucleotide sequence: TGTGCCAGCAGTTATGGGACAGCCAACGAGCAGTACTTC.